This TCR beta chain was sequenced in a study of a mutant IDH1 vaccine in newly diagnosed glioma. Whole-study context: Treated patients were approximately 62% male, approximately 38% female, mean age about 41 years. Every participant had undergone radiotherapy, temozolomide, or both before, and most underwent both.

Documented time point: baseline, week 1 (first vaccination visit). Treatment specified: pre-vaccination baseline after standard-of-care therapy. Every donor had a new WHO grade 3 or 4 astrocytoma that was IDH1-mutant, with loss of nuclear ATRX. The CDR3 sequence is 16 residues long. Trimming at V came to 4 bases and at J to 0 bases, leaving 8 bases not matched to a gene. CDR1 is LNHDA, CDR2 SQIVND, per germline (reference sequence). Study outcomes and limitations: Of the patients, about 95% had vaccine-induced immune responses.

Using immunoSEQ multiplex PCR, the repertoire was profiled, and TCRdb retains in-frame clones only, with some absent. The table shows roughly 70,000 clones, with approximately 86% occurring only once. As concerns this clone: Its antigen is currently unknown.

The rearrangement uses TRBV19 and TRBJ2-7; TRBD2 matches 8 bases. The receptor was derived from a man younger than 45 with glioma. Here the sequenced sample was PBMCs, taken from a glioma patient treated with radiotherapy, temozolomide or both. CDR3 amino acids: CASSRQAGEVSYEQYF. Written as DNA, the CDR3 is TGTGCCAGTAGTAGGCAAGCGGGGGAAGTCTCCTACGAGCAGTACTTC.